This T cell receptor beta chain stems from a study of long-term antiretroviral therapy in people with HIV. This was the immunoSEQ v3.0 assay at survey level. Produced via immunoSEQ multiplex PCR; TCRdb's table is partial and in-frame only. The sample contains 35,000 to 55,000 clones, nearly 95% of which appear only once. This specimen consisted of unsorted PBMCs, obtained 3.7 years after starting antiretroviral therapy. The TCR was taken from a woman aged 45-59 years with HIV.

Written as DNA, the CDR3 is TGTGCCAGCAGTGAAAACAGAGGAAACACCATATATTTT. Protein: CASSENRGNTIYF. The rearrangement links TRBV6-1 to TRBJ1-3, with unresolved D. The V end lost 2 bases, the J end lost 4 bases, and 6 bases lay between the germline ends. CDR1 is MNHNS and CDR2 is SASEGT in the germline V gene. The CDR3 consists of 13 residues.